This TCR beta chain stems from a study of T cell responses to AZD1222 COVID-19 vaccine. The protocol was immunoSEQ multiplex PCR, while the TCRdb copy is restricted to in-frame clones and leaves out a portion. The sample contains about 100,000 clones, about 90% of which appear only once. V dropped 3 bases and J dropped 9 bases, with 18 bases sitting between them. Looked up from germline, CDR1 is WSHSY and CDR2 is SAAADI. The CDR3 spans 16 residues. The sample consisted of peripheral blood, taken 28 days after the second AZD1222 dose. This TCR was sampled from an adult who received the AZD1222 COVID-19 vaccine. V gene TRBV10-2 combines with J gene TRBJ1-6; D is unresolved. The CDR3 loop is CASSDSGGLGGSPLHF. CDR3 in DNA: TGCGCCAGCAGTGACAGCGGAGGACTCGGCGGTTCACCCCTCCACTTT.